These T cell receptor beta chains were read from a single sample in a study of blood T cell repertoires in COVID-19. The protocol was immunoSEQ multiplex PCR, while the TCRdb copy is restricted to in-frame clones and leaves out a portion. The data contain around 300,000 clones, about nine tenths of them singletons. Sequenced sample: peripheral blood. The source is a man aged 50 to 60 with active or convalescent COVID-19. The CDR3 runs from the conserved cysteine through the conserved F or W. Fields, in order: D gene, V gene, CDR3 protein. The D gene is left open where the match is weak.

d_gene: TRBD2
v_gene: TRBV6-4
CDR3aa: CASSRKLAGEDEQFF

d_gene: -
v_gene: TRBV2
CDR3aa: CASSKQGGDTEAFF

d_gene: -
v_gene: TRBV5-1
CDR3aa: CASSHQPASDGGTQETQYF

d_gene: TRBD2
v_gene: TRBV11-2
CDR3aa: CASSPRPGTSGHNEQFF

d_gene: -
v_gene: TRBV18
CDR3aa: CASSPRSGDEQYF

d_gene: TRBD1
v_gene: TRBV3-1/TRBV3-2
CDR3aa: CASSHRTGPLGETQYF

d_gene: -
v_gene: TRBV20-1
CDR3aa: CSASMLAITDTQYF

d_gene: -
v_gene: TRBV12-3/TRBV12-4
CDR3aa: CASSFGHDYGYTF

d_gene: TRBD1
v_gene: TRBV16
CDR3aa: CASSGTGVGYTF

d_gene: TRBD1
v_gene: TRBV28
CDR3aa: CATNLHPGQESSYEQYF

d_gene: -
v_gene: TRBV5-1
CDR3aa: CASSLLSRGANYGYTF

d_gene: -
v_gene: TRBV9
CDR3aa: CASSPRDSPSTDTQYF

d_gene: TRBD1
v_gene: TRBV7-8
CDR3aa: CASSLVHDTIPSETGGGYGYTF

d_gene: -
v_gene: TRBV9
CDR3aa: CASSPLPQTAAEQYF

d_gene: TRBD1
v_gene: TRBV4-3
CDR3aa: CASSQHPGTGDEQYF

d_gene: TRBD1
v_gene: TRBV15
CDR3aa: CATSRVGQGYTGELFF

d_gene: TRBD1
v_gene: TRBV15
CDR3aa: CATSSRTGLNEKLFF

d_gene: -
v_gene: TRBV7-9
CDR3aa: CASSLIPMNTEAFF

d_gene: TRBD1
v_gene: TRBV5-1
CDR3aa: CASSLGPGQGAEQYF

d_gene: TRBD2
v_gene: TRBV7-2
CDR3aa: CASSFGSGGGEQYF

d_gene: TRBD1
v_gene: TRBV28
CDR3aa: CASSLATGVTDTQYF

d_gene: TRBD2
v_gene: TRBV27
CDR3aa: CASRLSGSSYNEQFF

d_gene: TRBD1
v_gene: TRBV7-9
CDR3aa: CANPTGDTGELFF

d_gene: -
v_gene: TRBV24-1
CDR3aa: CATSDLHENTGELFF

d_gene: -
v_gene: TRBV12-3/TRBV12-4
CDR3aa: CASSFGHNQPQHF

d_gene: TRBD1
v_gene: TRBV5-5
CDR3aa: CASSFRQGDGYTF

d_gene: TRBD2
v_gene: TRBV6-5
CDR3aa: CASSYSGGSTYEQYF

d_gene: -
v_gene: TRBV4-3
CDR3aa: CASSQRAGLTYEQYF

d_gene: -
v_gene: TRBV3-1/TRBV3-2
CDR3aa: CASSPSAGYKQYF

d_gene: -
v_gene: TRBV5-5
CDR3aa: CASSLSGGLDTEAFF

d_gene: TRBD1
v_gene: TRBV5-6
CDR3aa: CASSSPGQGDTQYF

d_gene: TRBD1
v_gene: TRBV2
CDR3aa: CASSGQGVMNTEAFF

d_gene: -
v_gene: TRBV18
CDR3aa: CASSPYYPNTEAFF

d_gene: TRBD2
v_gene: TRBV9
CDR3aa: CASSVAGTSGGGPSTDTQYF

d_gene: TRBD1
v_gene: TRBV24-1
CDR3aa: CATSDFFSPGQTNTGELFF

d_gene: -
v_gene: TRBV10-3
CDR3aa: CAIRGGLYGYTF

d_gene: TRBD1
v_gene: TRBV28
CDR3aa: CASSSGQGGGYTF

d_gene: -
v_gene: TRBV2
CDR3aa: CASSQDYFSYNEQFF

d_gene: -
v_gene: TRBV27
CDR3aa: CASSLSRQVLNKAFF

d_gene: -
v_gene: TRBV7-3
CDR3aa: CASSLSQAGELFF

d_gene: TRBD2
v_gene: TRBV6-5
CDR3aa: CASSQTSGITDTQYF